This TCR beta chain originates from a study of cytomegalovirus exposure and HLA in healthy donors. Study in general: As released early, the data held 85 million to 95 million unique TCRs from HLA-typed donors. Genotyping showed 81% of hundreds of donors falling in the Caucasian-associated ancestry cluster.

Study-wide results and caveats: Reported performance of the classifier showed diagnosis of cytomegalovirus status with high specificity and sensitivity. In an earlier analysis, about 87% or about 30%: the productive usage of most TCR beta V segments.

This CDR3 contains 17 residues. Germline CDR1 reads SGHNT; CDR2 reads YYREEE (reference sequence). V shed 4 bases and J 1 base; nucleotides not matched to a gene: 9. A multiplex PCR was run with 60 Vbeta primers and 13 Jbeta primers. Only in-frame clones appear in the TCRdb table, and some are missing; sequencing was by immunoSEQ multiplex PCR. Here the sample spans 75,000 to 100,000 clones, 69% being singletons. Worth noting for this clone: The target antigen is unknown.

The sample comprised PBMCs. The rearrangement joins TRBV5-4 to TRBJ2-2; 8 nucleotides line up with TRBD1. The TCR was taken from a female donor in good health and CMV-seronegative. The CDR3 here is CASSLDGGTGNTGELFF. The DNA for the CDR3 is TGTGCCAGCAGCCTAGATGGTGGGACAGGGAACACCGGGGAGCTGTTTTTT.